The 22 T cell receptor beta chains listed next were all sequenced from one sample in a study of T-cell memory formation after mild COVID-19. TCRdb reanalysed the 5' RACE reads using MiXCR and keeps one entry per CDR3 protein. This sample carries about 270,000 distinct CDR3 sequences, 15% to 20% of them seen once, and the ten largest clones take roughly 24%. The sequencing input was PBMCs or a T cell subset sorted from them (not recorded which). These receptor sequences come from a young man who had mild COVID-19 (a few samples of this study predate the infection). Cell type and time point are not known.

This sequence joins TRBV6-5 and TRBJ1-2; D may be TRBD1 (6 bases). The CDR3 loop spans 13 amino acids. Germline CDR1 MNHEY, CDR2 SVGAGI. V was trimmed by 5 bases and J by 7 bases, leaving 14 bases between them. The CDR3 bases are TGTGCCAGCAGTCCCCCCCGGGGGCTTGGCTACACCTTC. Its translation: CASSPPRGLGYTF.

The sample holds a few counts of this clonotype. The chain combines TRBV10-1 with TRBJ2-1; possibly TRBD1 for D (5 bases). This CDR3 has 13 residues. Germline V CDR1 and CDR2: WNHNN, SYGVQD (reference sequence). V shed 8 bases and J shed 8 bases, with 16 bases lying between them. CDR3 in DNA: TGCGCCAGCTTCAGGGTTGGAATGGATGAGCAGTTCTTC. As protein: CASFRVGMDEQFF.

This clonotype came up a few times. The chain's CDR3 is CASSSDMGLNTEAFF. The DNA for the CDR3 is TGCGCCAGCAGTTCCGACATGGGGTTGAACACTGAAGCTTTCTTT. This chain links TRBV5-1 with TRBJ1-1; D remains unclear. V lost 5 bases to trimming and J lost 0 bases, with 14 bases between them. The germline V gene encodes CDR1 SGHRS and CDR2 YFSETQ. CDR3 length: 15 amino acids.

The V call is TRBV5-1, the J call TRBJ2-5, with D possibly matching TRBD1 (6 bases). V was trimmed by 5 bases and J by 2 bases, leaving 19 bases between them. Germline-derived CDR1 and CDR2 are SGHRS and YFSETQ. The CDR3 consists of 16 residues. CDR3 sequence reads: CASSIRDTWRQETQYF. The CDR3 DNA reads TGCGCCAGCAGTATCCGGGACACATGGCGACAAGAGACCCAGTACTTC.

At least ten counts were recorded for this clonotype. The chain couples TRBV7-3 to TRBJ1-1; 7 bases are shared with TRBD1. V lost 5 bases to trimming and J lost 5 bases; unmatched junction nucleotides: 5. Germline CDR1 and CDR2: SGHTA and FQGTGA. This CDR3 is built from 13 residues. Here the CDR3 DNA reads TGTGCCAGCAGCCGCTCAGGGGGAACTGAAGCTTTCTTT. Translated, it gives CASSRSGGTEAFF.

This clonotype was counted ten times or more. The chain has TRBV3-1 and TRBJ2-4; the D is unclear. The CDR3 has 12 residues. Trimming stripped 1 base from V and 9 bases from J, with 7 bases between. Germline CDR1 LGHDT, CDR2 YNNKEL (reference sequence). The CDR3, as DNA: TGTGCCAGCAGCCAAGTTGAGCGCATTCAGTACTTC. The encoded protein is CASSQVERIQYF.

The sample holds a few counts of this clonotype. It is likely a read error, because the conserved phenylalanine at the end of the CDR3 is missing. The DNA is left out, because the CDR3 cannot be placed on it with certainty; the CDR3 is given as TCRdb lists it. V and J are TRBV12-3 or TRBV12-4 and TRBJ1-1. The CDR3 spans 12 residues, counting both ends. CDR3 region: CASSLTYLTVPV.

This clonotype was detected a few times. This chain connects TRBV10-2 to TRBJ1-2, with D possibly TRBD1 on 5 matching bases. The length of the CDR3 is 14 residues. V lost 6 bases and J 1 base, leaving 12 bases between the germline ends. Germline CDR1 is WSHSY and CDR2 is SAAADI. CDR3 amino acids: CASRSQGGNYGYTF. The CDR3 nucleotides read TGCGCCAGCAGATCCCAGGGCGGTAACTATGGCTACACCTTC.

This clonotype turned up a few times. The rearrangement links TRBV5-1 to TRBJ2-1; 11 bases are shared with TRBD2. Unmatched junction bases numbered 11, after V lost 2 bases and J lost 4 bases. Per germline, CDR1 SGHRS and CDR2 YFSETQ. CDR3 length equals 18 residues. Here the CDR3 DNA reads TGCGCCAGCAGCTTCGGAACTAGCGGGGGAAAACCGTACAATGAGCAGTTCTTC. This sequence encodes CASSFGTSGGKPYNEQFF.

The chain employs TRBV5-1 and TRBJ1-1; 12 positions match TRBD1. Germline V lookup: CDR1 SGHRS, CDR2 YFSETQ. The CDR3 runs to 16 residues. After removal of 4 bases from V and 0 bases from J, the junction contained 4 bases not matched to a gene. The CDR3 spells CASSKGTGGVNTEAFF. CDR3 coding DNA: TGCGCCAGCAGCAAAGGGACAGGGGGCGTGAACACTGAAGCTTTCTTT.

The genes are TRBV15 and TRBJ2-7, with 10 nucleotides matching TRBD1. The J segment lost 5 bases and the V segment lost 3 bases, leaving 1 base of the junction unmatched. Germline CDR1 reads LNHNV; CDR2 reads YYDKDF (reference sequence). This CDR3 comprises 13 residues. In DNA form, the CDR3 reads TGTGCCACCAGCAGTGGGACAGGGGACGAGCAGTACGTC. Translated: CATSSGTGDEQYV.

This clonotype was seen a few times. This chain links TRBV6-2 or TRBV6-3 with TRBJ2-5; TRBD2 aligns across 13 bases. Unmatched junction bases numbered 5, after V lost 7 bases and J lost 3 bases. This CDR3 contains 15 residues. Per germline, CDR1 MNHEY and CDR2 SVGEGT. CDR3 region: CASTPGTSGEETQYF. CDR3 coding DNA: TGTGCCAGCACACCCGGGACTAGCGGGGAAGAGACCCAGTACTTC.

This clonotype showed up just a few times. The junction shows a germline mismatch at one end, possibly a read error. This sequence joins TRBV7-2 and TRBJ2-4; 7 positions agree with TRBD2. CDR3 length: 15 amino acids. Germline assignment: CDR1 SGHTA and CDR2 FQGNSA. The CDR3 loop reads CASSLLAEAINIQYF. CDR3 coding DNA: TGTGCCAGCAGCTTACTAGCGGAGGCCATAAACATTCAGTACTTC. Filled out from reference TRBV7-2 and TRBJ2-4, the complete variable domain reads GAGVSQSPSNKVTEKGKDVELRCDPISGHTALYWYRQSLGQGLEFLIYFQGNSAPDKSGLPSDRFSAERTGGSVSTLTIQRTQQEDSAVYLCASSLLAEAINIQYFGAGTRLSVL.

This clonotype was detected a few times. The chain is built from TRBV29-1 and TRBJ2-1; the D call may be TRBD1 or TRBD2 (5 bases each). The CDR3 has 12 amino acids. V lost 7 bases and J 7 bases, leaving 14 bases between the germline ends. Germline CDR1 is SQVTM and CDR2 is ANQGSEA. The CDR3 DNA follows: TGCAGCGCGGGGAGCTCAGGGAATGAGCAGTTCTTC. Encoded protein: CSAGSSGNEQFF.

The V gene is TRBV6-5, the J gene TRBJ2-5; D is uncertain. The CDR3 totals 14 residues. Trimming stripped 0 bases from V and 1 base from J, with 6 bases between. Germline lookup yields CDR1 MNHEY and CDR2 SVGAGI. CDR3 DNA: TGTGCCAGCAGTTACTCGTGGGGCCAAGAGACCCAGTACTTC. This codes for CASSYSWGQETQYF.

This chain joins TRBV5-1 and TRBJ1-2, with 9 bases lining up with TRBD1. The CDR3 consists of 15 residues. V lost 3 bases to trimming and J lost 5 bases; unmatched junction nucleotides: 8. Germline V gene data show CDR1 as SGHRS and CDR2 as YFSETQ. CDR3: CASSWSATGGYGYTF. CDR3 DNA sequence: TGCGCCAGCAGCTGGTCTGCGACAGGGGGGTATGGCTACACCTTC.

This clonotype occurred many times. The chain uses TRBV20-1 and TRBJ2-3; 7 bases line up with TRBD2. The CDR3 is 13 residues long. The germline V gene has CDR1 DFQATT and CDR2 SNEGSKA (reference sequence). This chain's CDR3 is CRAGPPSTDTQYF. The CDR3 DNA reads as TGCAGAGCGGGGCCCCCTAGCACAGATACGCAGTATTTT.

The J gene is TRBJ2-5, the V gene TRBV9; 9 bases line up with TRBD2. This CDR3 has 19 residues. The trim removed 0 bases at V and 2 bases at J, leaving 14 bases unmatched. Germline CDR1 is SGDLS and CDR2 is YYNGEE. CDR3 in DNA: TGTGCCAGCAGCGTAGCTCTTAGCGGGGGCCTGGGGGATCAAGAGACCCAGTACTTC. Protein: CASSVALSGGLGDQETQYF.

This clonotype was seen at least ten times. This rearrangement joins TRBV12-3 or TRBV12-4 to TRBJ2-1; D might be TRBD1 (5 bases). The CDR3 runs 13 residues. V lost 3 bases and J 7 bases, leaving 10 bases between the germline ends. DNA of the CDR3: TGTGCCAGCAGTTTCCAGGGATTTAATGAGCAGTTCTTC. It specifies CASSFQGFNEQFF.

The rearrangement joins TRBV7-9 to TRBJ1-4, with D perhaps TRBD1 (5 bases). The V gene's germline CDR1 is SEHNR and CDR2 FQNEAQ (reference sequence). Trimming took off 5 bases at V and 7 bases at J, with 14 bases between the two ends. The CDR3 is 14 amino acids. CDR3 in amino acids: CASSHPGFGEKLFF. As DNA, the CDR3 is TGTGCCAGCAGCCACCCAGGGTTCGGTGAAAAACTGTTTTTT.

The chain employs TRBV29-1 and TRBJ2-4, with D perhaps given as TRBD1 or TRBD2 (5 bases each). CDR1 SQVTM and CDR2 ANQGSEA come from the germline V gene. V was shortened by 7 bases and J by 6 bases, with 10 bases between the two germline ends. CDR3 length: 11 amino acids. CDR3: CSGGTLNIQYF. CDR3 DNA sequence: TGCAGCGGTGGGACCTTAAACATTCAGTACTTC.

V gene TRBV6-2 or TRBV6-3 combines with J gene TRBJ2-7, with D hard to call. The CDR3 sequence is 14 residues long. The germline V and J ends were trimmed by 5 bases and 0 bases, with 11 bases remaining between them. CDR1 is MNHEY, CDR2 SVGEGT, per germline. CDR3 DNA: TGTGCCAGCAGTACGCTGGGGAACTCCTACGAGCAGTACTTC. This encodes CASSTLGNSYEQYF.